The 21 T cell receptor beta chains listed next were all sequenced from one sample in a study of blood T cell repertoires in COVID-19. The table came from immunoSEQ multiplex PCR; TCRdb's copy has only in-frame clones and leaves some out. The profile shows about 140,000 clones, about 90% of them singletons. The sequencing sample was made of peripheral blood. The receptors stem from a man aged 45-65 years who had recovered from COVID-19.

V gene TRBV7-9 combines with J gene TRBJ1-5; possibly TRBD1 for D (6 bases). The CDR3 length is 14 residues. Germline CDR1 and CDR2: SEHNR and FQNEAQ (reference sequence). V was trimmed by 5 bases and J by 6 bases, leaving 14 bases between them. The CDR3 loop reads CASSTTGKGQPQHF. The CDR3 bases are TGTGCCAGCAGCACAACAGGGAAAGGTCAGCCCCAGCATTTT.

The sample holds one count of this clone. The V call is TRBV29-1, the J call TRBJ1-5; D perhaps matches TRBD1 (6 bases). The CDR3 totals 12 residues. Trimming shortened V by 6 bases and J by 6 bases, and 12 bases separated the two germline ends. Germline V gene lookup returns CDR1 SQVTM and CDR2 ANQGSEA. The CDR3 is CSVRTEGQPQHF. In nucleotides, the CDR3 is TGCAGCGTCCGGACAGAGGGTCAGCCCCAGCATTTT. The entire variable domain, with the rest obtained from reference TRBV29-1 and TRBJ1-5, is as follows: SAVISQKPSRDICQRGTSLTIQCQVDSQVTMMFWYRQQPGQSLTLIATANQGSEATYESGFVIDKFPISRPNLTFSTLTVSNMSPEDSSIYLCSVRTEGQPQHFGDGTRLSIL.

The rearrangement joins TRBV27 to TRBJ1-2, with 7 bases fitting TRBD1. Germline-derived CDR1 and CDR2 are MNHEY and SMNVEV (reference sequence). The CDR3 is 14 amino acids. V was pared by 5 bases and J by 7 bases, with 10 bases of the junction left unmatched. CDR3 nucleotides: TGTGCCAGCAGTCCCACGACAGGGCTGGGTGGCTACACCTTC. This gives the protein CASSPTTGLGGYTF.

The chain is built from TRBV5-8 and TRBJ1-1, with TRBD1 identical over 8 bases. CDR1 is SGHTS and CDR2 is YDEGEE in the germline V gene. Unmatched junction bases numbered 8, after V lost 4 bases and J lost 0 bases. CDR3 length: 16 residues. In DNA, the CDR3 is TGTGCCAGCAGCCTGGTACAGGGGGTCGTGAACACTGAAGCTTTCTTT. Protein sequence: CASSLVQGVVNTEAFF.

This clone was detected once. This chain connects TRBV27 to TRBJ1-2; a weak D match, TRBD1 (5 bases). The V end was cut by 1 base, the J end by 4 bases, with 16 bases between. Germline V gives CDR1 MNHEY, CDR2 SMNVEV (reference sequence). The CDR3 is made up of 16 amino acids. The CDR3 spells CASSLWGRAGSYGYTF. The DNA for the CDR3 is TGTGCCAGCAGTTTATGGGGGAGGGCTGGAAGCTATGGCTACACCTTC.

This clone was found many times. The V gene is TRBV3-1 (or the pseudogene TRBV3-2), the J gene TRBJ2-1; 8 positions agree with TRBD2. Germline V gives CDR1 LGHDT, CDR2 YNNKEL (reference sequence). After removal of 5 bases from V and 7 bases from J, the junction contained 7 bases not matched to a gene. The CDR3 consists of 14 residues. DNA for the CDR3: TGTGCCAGCAGCGGGGGAGCGGGGGTGAATGAGCAGTTCTTC. It codes for CASSGGAGVNEQFF.

The chain recombines TRBV10-2 with TRBJ1-5, with 12 bases that match TRBD1. V lost 3 bases and J lost 12; bases outside the gene matches: 6. The V gene's germline CDR1 is WSHSY and CDR2 SAAADI. The CDR3 loop spans 14 amino acids. The CDR3 spells CASSEGTGGVRQHF. The CDR3 DNA reads TGCGCCAGCAGTGAAGGGACAGGGGGCGTTCGCCAGCATTTT.

This chain links TRBV18 with TRBJ1-4, with TRBD1 as a possible D gene (6 bases). V was shortened by 4 bases and J by 0 bases, with 12 bases between the two germline ends. CDR1 is KGHSH and CDR2 is LQKENI in the germline V gene. The CDR3 is 16 amino acids. DNA for the CDR3: TGTGCCAGCTCACGGGGTCAGGGGACAACTAATGAAAAACTGTTTTTT. Amino acids: CASSRGQGTTNEKLFF.

The chain has TRBV5-1 and TRBJ1-5; the D is unclear. CDR1 is SGHRS, CDR2 YFSETQ, per germline. V was trimmed by 0 bases and J by 7 bases, leaving 11 bases between them. CDR3 length: 14 amino acids. The CDR3 DNA reads TGCGCCAGCAGCTTGGGTCTGGGCCACCAGCCCCAGCATTTT. This translates into CASSLGLGHQPQHF.

V gene TRBV7-2 combines with J gene TRBJ1-2; D gene unclear. From germline, CDR1 is SGHTA and CDR2 FQGNSA. CDR3 size: 15 residues. Trimming left V 2 bases short and J 5 bases short, with 15 bases between. The CDR3 sequence is CASSLYVTGSYGYTF. CDR3 nucleotides: TGTGCCAGCAGCTTATACGTGACTGGGAGTTATGGCTACACCTTC.

This clone has only one observation. The J gene is TRBJ2-5, the V gene TRBV24-1; TRBD2 agrees at 13 bases. There are 16 residues in the CDR3. J gave up 7 bases and V 4 bases, and 8 bases lay outside the gene matches. Germline V gene sequence: CDR1 KGHDR, CDR2 SFDVKD. The CDR3 nucleotides read TGTGCCACCAGTGACGGACTAGCGGGGGTCATGGGGACCCAGTACTTC. This gives the protein CATSDGLAGVMGTQYF.

This chain connects TRBV7-2 to TRBJ1-5; D gene ambiguous. Trimming cost V 5 bases and J 3 bases, with 5 bases left between them. This CDR3 contains 12 residues. Germline CDR1 reads SGHTA; CDR2 reads FQGNSA. CDR3: CASSQFNQPQHF. CDR3 bases: TGTGCCAGCAGCCAATTCAATCAGCCCCAGCATTTT.

This clone was counted a single time. V usage is TRBV6-5 and J usage is TRBJ2-5; a possible D gene is TRBD1 (5 bases). The V gene lost 4 bases and the J gene lost 3 bases, with 9 bases spanning the gap. This CDR3 has 13 amino acids. Per germline, CDR1 MNHEY and CDR2 SVGAGI. The CDR3 DNA is TGTGCCAGCAGTTCGACAGAGAAAGAGACCCAGTACTTC. It codes for CASSSTEKETQYF.

This clone was seen a single time. J is TRBJ2-7 and V is TRBV12-5; D not resolved. Per germline, CDR1 LGHNT and CDR2 FRNRAP. Trimming cost V 2 bases and J 4 bases, with 3 bases left between them. This CDR3 has 11 amino acids. The CDR3, as DNA: TGTGCTAGTGGTTTGCGGTACGAGCAGTACTTC. Translation gives CASGLRYEQYF.

This chain links TRBV2 with TRBJ2-6; 7 nucleotides line up with TRBD1. CDR3 length: 17 amino acids. V gave up 1 base and J gave up 3 bases; unmatched junction bases: 6. CDR1 is SNHLY, CDR2 FYNNEI, per germline. The CDR3 bases are TGTGCCAGCAGTGAAGAGAGGGGGCATGGTGGGGCCAACGTCCTGACTTTC. It is translated as CASSEERGHGGANVLTF.

The chain couples TRBV20-1 to TRBJ2-3; D is unresolved. The CDR3 spans 11 residues. Between the trimmed V and J ends, which lost 5 bases and 4 bases, there was a span of 7 bases. Germline lookup yields CDR1 DFQATT and CDR2 SNEGSKA (reference sequence). DNA for the CDR3: TGCAGTGCTGAGATCGCAGATACGCAGTATTTT. Encoded protein: CSAEIADTQYF.

The chain joins TRBV27 to TRBJ2-7; 11 bases match TRBD1. The germline gives CDR1 MNHEY, CDR2 SMNVEV (reference sequence). V lost 2 bases and J lost 3; bases outside the gene matches: 6. The CDR3 runs to 16 residues. Here the CDR3 DNA reads TGTGCCAGCAGTTTAATCTCCGGGACAGGGGGCTACGAGCAGTACTTC. Protein product: CASSLISGTGGYEQYF.

This clone has only one observation. The CDR3 region has the DNA TGCGCCAGCAGCGCCAACGGTTACGAGCAGTACTTC. Translation gives CASSANGYEQYF. The chain has TRBV5-1 and TRBJ2-7, with D uncertain. CDR3 size: 12 residues. Germline-derived CDR1 and CDR2 are SGHRS and YFSETQ. Trimming shortened V by 4 bases and J by 4 bases, and 9 bases separated the two germline ends.

V and J are TRBV6-1 and TRBJ2-3, with D possibly TRBD1 on 6 matching bases. CDR1 is MNHNS and CDR2 is SASEGT in the germline V gene. With 5 bases removed from V and 0 bases from J, the gap between germline ends came to 12 bases. This CDR3 contains 15 residues. CDR3 nucleotide sequence: TGTGCCAGCAGTATCAGGGGTCCTAGCACAGATACGCAGTATTTT. It specifies CASSIRGPSTDTQYF.

CDR3 sequence reads: CASRRDRGHDEQFF. In nucleotides, the CDR3 is TGTGCCAGTAGAAGGGACAGGGGGCATGATGAGCAGTTCTTC. The V call is TRBV19, the J call TRBJ2-1; 12 nucleotides match TRBD1. V trimming: 6 bases; J trimming: 8 bases; junction bases outside the gene matches: 5. CDR3 length equals 14 residues. Germline V lookup: CDR1 LNHDA, CDR2 SQIVND (reference sequence).

The chain recombines TRBV18 with TRBJ1-6; D gene unclear. Trimming pared 1 base from V and 7 bases from J, leaving 11 bases between. The CDR3 runs 15 residues. Germline CDR1 is KGHSH and CDR2 is LQKENI. CDR3 coding DNA: TGTGCCAGCTCACCACTTTCAGGTGGGAATTCACCCCTCCACTTT. Translation: CASSPLSGGNSPLHF.